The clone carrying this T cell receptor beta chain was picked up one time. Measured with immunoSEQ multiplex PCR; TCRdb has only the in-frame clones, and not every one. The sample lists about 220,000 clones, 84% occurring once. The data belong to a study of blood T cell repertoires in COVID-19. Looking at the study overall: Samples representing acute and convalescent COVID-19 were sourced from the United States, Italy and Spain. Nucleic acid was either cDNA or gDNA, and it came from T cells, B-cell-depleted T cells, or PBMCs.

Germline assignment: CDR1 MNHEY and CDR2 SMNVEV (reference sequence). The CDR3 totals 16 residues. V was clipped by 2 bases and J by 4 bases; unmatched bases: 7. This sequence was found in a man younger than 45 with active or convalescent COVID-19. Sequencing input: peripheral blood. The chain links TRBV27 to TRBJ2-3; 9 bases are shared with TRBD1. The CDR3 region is CASSLLPGQGSDTQYF. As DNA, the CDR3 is TGTGCCAGCAGTTTACTTCCGGGACAGGGCTCAGATACGCAGTATTTT.